The 16 T cell receptor beta chains below all came from one sample that was sequenced in a study of blood T cell repertoires in COVID-19. The table came from immunoSEQ multiplex PCR; TCRdb's copy has only in-frame clones and leaves some out. The sample holds tens of thousands of clones, around 90% seen once. The sample comprised peripheral blood. Receptor source: a man aged 35-49 years with COVID-19, enrolled during active disease.

The V gene is TRBV21-1, the J gene TRBJ1-6. TRBV21-1 is recorded as a pseudogene. The CDR3 has 19 residues. This CDR3 is CASSKPAAFQSKVNSPLHF. The CDR3 DNA reads TGTGCCAGCAGCAAACCCGCGGCGTTCCAAAGTAAGGTTAATTCACCCCTCCACTTT.

V usage is TRBV5-6 and J usage is TRBJ2-2; D ambiguous. Germline V gene data show CDR1 as SGHDT and CDR2 as YYEEEE. V lost 1 base to trimming and J lost 2 bases, with 12 bases between them. There are 16 residues in the CDR3. CDR3 in DNA: TGTGCCAGCAGCTTGTGGCCTTCGTTTAACACCGGGGAGCTGTTTTTT. It codes for CASSLWPSFNTGELFF.

The CDR3 here is CASSISVDYNEQFF. Here the CDR3 DNA reads TGTGCCAGTAGTATAAGCGTTGACTACAATGAGCAGTTCTTC. The chain recombines TRBV19 with TRBJ2-1; D gene ambiguous. Germline V CDR1 and CDR2: LNHDA, SQIVND (reference sequence). This CDR3 has 14 residues. Trimming cost V 2 bases and J 3 bases, with 8 bases left between them.

V gene TRBV29-1 combines with J gene TRBJ1-1; tentatively, D is TRBD1 (5 bases). Germline-derived CDR1 and CDR2 are SQVTM and ANQGSEA. V was trimmed by 5 bases and J by 3 bases, leaving 13 bases between them. The CDR3 spans 13 residues. CDR3 DNA sequence: TGCAGCGTTACAGGCCTTGGGGACACTGAAGCTTTCTTT. Translation: CSVTGLGDTEAFF.

The chain uses TRBV18 and TRBJ2-6, with TRBD1 identical over 9 bases. There are 18 residues in the CDR3. The germline gives CDR1 KGHSH, CDR2 LQKENI. J gave up 1 base and V 3 bases, and 7 bases lay outside the gene matches. As DNA, the CDR3 is TGTGCCAGCTCACCTTTAGGGACAGGGATTTCTGGGGCCAACGTCCTGACTTTC. Translating gives CASSPLGTGISGANVLTF.

V usage is TRBV2 and J usage is TRBJ1-5, with D unresolved. V was clipped by 3 bases and J by 8 bases, with 5 bases between them. Germline-derived CDR1 and CDR2 are SNHLY and FYNNEI. The CDR3 sequence is 11 residues long. CDR3: CASSDSEPQHF. Here the CDR3 DNA reads TGTGCCAGCAGTGATTCGGAGCCCCAGCATTTT.

The chain joins TRBV1 to TRBJ2-3; the D call TRBD2 from the table was never checked on the DNA. TRBV1 represents a pseudogene. The CDR3 contains 19 residues. CDR3 residues: CTSSQEPSERGGRPDTQYF. Written as DNA, the CDR3 is TGCACCAGCAGCCAAGAACCCTCGGAGCGGGGGGGCCGGCCAGATACGCAGTATTTT.

This sequence joins TRBV14 and TRBJ2-7; D gene ambiguous. V lost 2 bases, J lost 2 bases, and 4 bases lay in between. The CDR3 covers 12 residues. Germline CDR1 SGHDN, CDR2 FVKESK. The CDR3 DNA reads TGTGCCAGCAGCCAAACAGCCTACGAGCAGTACTTC. The encoded protein is CASSQTAYEQYF.

The chain recombines TRBV18 with TRBJ2-1; D is ambiguous. This CDR3 region has 15 residues. Germline V gene sequence: CDR1 KGHSH, CDR2 LQKENI. Trimming pared 3 bases from V and 5 bases from J, leaving 14 bases between. The CDR3 nucleotides read TGTGCCAGCTCACCCACCGGATCACAGAACAATGAGCAGTTCTTC. As protein: CASSPTGSQNNEQFF.

This sequence joins TRBV2 and TRBJ1-1; D uncertain. Germline loops: CDR1 SNHLY, CDR2 FYNNEI. V was cut by 7 bases and J by 7 bases, with 16 bases left in between. The CDR3 extends over 13 amino acids. The CDR3 nucleotides read TGTGCCAGCAACTCAAGGCAGGCTAATGAAGCTTTCTTT. Translation gives CASNSRQANEAFF.

The rearrangement links TRBV5-1 to TRBJ2-7; TRBD1 agrees at 9 bases. The V gene's germline CDR1 is SGHRS and CDR2 YFSETQ. Trimming removed 0 bases from V and 1 base from J; junction bases left unmatched: 2. The CDR3 length is 15 residues. The CDR3 coding sequence is TGCGCCAGCAGCTTGGCCGGGACAGGGTCCTACGAGCAGTACTTC. Encoded protein: CASSLAGTGSYEQYF.

This clone was seen a few times. The gene calls are TRBV10-3 and TRBJ1-4; no clear D gene. CDR3 length: 13 amino acids. Between the trimmed V and J ends, which lost 11 bases and 3 bases, there was a span of 13 bases. Germline lookup yields CDR1 ENHRY and CDR2 SYGVKD. CDR3 in amino acids: CAASDRSNEKLFF. The CDR3 DNA is TGTGCCGCCAGCGACCGTTCTAATGAAAAACTGTTTTTT.

This rearrangement joins TRBV13 to TRBJ2-1, with 7 bases that match TRBD2. Germline CDR1 and CDR2: PRHDT and FYEKMQ (reference sequence). Unmatched junction bases numbered 15, after V lost 7 bases and J lost 0 bases. The CDR3 runs to 18 residues. CDR3 sequence: CASTPNVMGLSSYNEQFF. DNA of the CDR3: TGTGCCAGCACCCCGAACGTGATGGGACTAAGCTCCTACAATGAGCAGTTCTTC. The full variable domain, its missing parts supplied by reference TRBV13 and TRBJ2-1, is AAGVIQSPRHLIKEKRETATLKCYPIPRHDTVYWYQQGPGQDPQFLISFYEKMQSDKGSIPDRFSAQQFSDYHSELNMSSLELGDSALYFCASTPNVMGLSSYNEQFFGPGTRLTVL.

The chain uses TRBV7-8 and TRBJ1-2; TRBD1 is a possible D gene (6 bases). Trimming removed 2 bases at V and 4 bases at J, with 23 bases between. Germline V gene lookup returns CDR1 SGHVS and CDR2 FQNEAQ. CDR3 length equals 18 residues. The CDR3 sequence is CASSLTPRILGGGYGYTF. DNA of the CDR3: TGTGCCAGCAGCTTAACTCCGCGCATTTTAGGGGGTGGCTATGGCTACACCTTC. The whole variable domain, filled in from reference TRBV7-8 and TRBJ1-2, reads GAGVSQSPRYKVAKRGQDVALRCDPISGHVSLFWYQQALGQGPEFLTYFQNEAQLDKSGLPSDRFFAERPEGSVSTLKIQRTQQEDSAVYLCASSLTPRILGGGYGYTFGSGTRLTVV.

The chain carries TRBV5-6 and TRBJ2-3, with TRBD1 identical over 8 bases. CDR1 and CDR2 from the germline V gene are SGHDT and YYEEEE. The CDR3 consists of 13 residues. V lost 0 bases, J lost 14 bases, and 8 bases stayed unmatched. CDR3 sequence (DNA): TGTGCCAGCAGCTTGGCCTCAGGGGGCTCGAGGTATTTT. Its translation: CASSLASGGSRYF.

The rearrangement joins TRBV30 to TRBJ2-6, with D unresolved. Germline-derived CDR1 and CDR2 are GTSNPN and SVGIG (reference sequence). Trimming left V 7 bases short and J 0 bases short, with 10 bases between. CDR3 length: 14 amino acids. The chain's CDR3 is CASPRSSGANVLTF. The DNA for the CDR3 is TGTGCCTCCCCAAGGAGCTCTGGGGCCAACGTCCTGACTTTC.